These 9 T cell receptor beta chains originate from one sample sequenced in a study of blood T cells in healthy people across ages. Using a J-beta primer mix together with a sample-barcoded 5' primer, a second PCR was run for roughly 7 to 12 cycles. Via MiXCR, TCRdb re-called the 5' RACE reads, giving one row per CDR3 protein. The table lists fewer than 1,000,000 distinct CDR3 sequences, under 55% of them singletons, with around 21% in the top ten. The sequencing input was blood. These receptors came from a man aged 60 to 69 in good health.

The chain has TRBV7-2 and TRBJ2-6, with D possibly TRBD1 on 6 matching bases. The CDR3 extends over 16 amino acids. In germline, CDR1 is SGHTA, CDR2 FQGNSA. The V gene lost 4 bases and the J gene lost 0 bases, with 10 bases spanning the gap. CDR3 loop: CASSSHRVSGANVLTF. The CDR3 DNA follows: TGTGCCAGCAGCTCCCACAGGGTCTCTGGGGCCAACGTCCTGACTTTC.

The rearrangement joins TRBV25-1 to TRBJ2-5; 7 nucleotides line up with TRBD1. Germline CDR1 and CDR2: MGHDK and SYGVNS. The trim removed 1 base at V and 1 base at J, leaving 15 bases unmatched. This CDR3 region has 19 residues. Written as DNA, the CDR3 is TGTGCCAGCAGTGAATTCGGGTCGAAGGGGGCCCTCGTCCAAGAGACCCAGTACTTC. This codes for CASSEFGSKGALVQETQYF.

The chain carries TRBV6-5 and TRBJ2-3; no clear D gene. Germline lookup yields CDR1 MNHEY and CDR2 SVGAGI. V lost 0 bases, J lost 8 bases, and 9 bases lay in between. The CDR3 is 13 residues long. The CDR3 is CASSYSIGATQYF. CDR3 nucleotides: TGTGCCAGCAGTTACTCGATTGGTGCTACGCAGTATTTT.

The chain employs TRBV4-1 and TRBJ2-1, with 10 bases lining up with TRBD2. V was pared by 7 bases and J by 3 bases, with 6 bases of the junction left unmatched. CDR1 is MGHRA and CDR2 is YSYEKL in the germline V gene. The CDR3 sequence is 15 residues long. The CDR3, as DNA: TGCGCCAGCATGGGGGCTAGCGGGGGCTACAATGAGCAGTTCTTC. Residues: CASMGASGGYNEQFF.

This chain uses TRBV10-3 with TRBJ2-7, with 8 positions matching TRBD1. CDR3 length: 13 residues. V lost 6 bases and J lost 8; bases outside the gene matches: 9. Per the germline V gene, CDR1 is ENHRY and CDR2 is SYGVKD. This chain's CDR3 is CAISGEPGGKQYF. CDR3 nucleotide sequence: TGTGCCATCAGCGGGGAACCAGGGGGCAAGCAGTACTTC.

The J gene is TRBJ1-6, the V gene TRBV20-1, with 7 bases that match TRBD1. Unmatched junction bases numbered 8, after V lost 2 bases and J lost 7 bases. This CDR3 has 15 amino acids. Germline V gene lookup returns CDR1 DFQATT and CDR2 SNEGSKA (reference sequence). In DNA form, the CDR3 reads TGCAGTGCTAGATCCCAGGGACAGAGCAATTCACCCCTCCACTTT. Translated: CSARSQGQSNSPLHF.

This clonotype has a handful of counts. The chain has TRBV7-2 and TRBJ1-3, with 9 bases aligning to TRBD1. Per germline, CDR1 SGHTA and CDR2 FQGNSA. CDR3 length equals 15 residues. Trimming cost V 5 bases and J 4 bases; bases outside gene matches: 6. The CDR3 coding sequence is TGTGCCAGCAGCGAAGGGACAGGGCACGGAAACACCATATATTTT. Its protein product is CASSEGTGHGNTIYF.

A remark on this clonotype: At one end the junction does not follow the germline gene, possibly because of a read error. The rearrangement links TRBV27 to TRBJ1-1, with D uncertain. Per germline, CDR1 MNHEY and CDR2 SMNVEV (reference sequence). This CDR3 spans 15 amino acids. For the CDR3, the DNA is TGTGCCAGCAGCCCATCCCGGCTACTGAATACTGAAGCTTTCTTT. Its translation is CASSPSRLLNTEAFF.

This chain uses TRBV2 with TRBJ2-5; D perhaps matches TRBD2 (5 bases). Germline lookup yields CDR1 SNHLY and CDR2 FYNNEI. The V and J ends lost 0 bases and 1 base respectively, with 9 bases between them. The CDR3 has 15 residues. CDR3 bases: TGTGCCAGCAGTGAAGCGAGAGGGTTCCAAGAGACCCAGTACTTC. Its protein product is CASSEARGFQETQYF. Based on the CDR3 plus reference TRBV2 and TRBJ2-5, the full variable domain is EPEVTQTPSHQVTQMGQEVILRCVPISNHLYFYWYRQILGQKVEFLVSFYNNEISEKSEIFDDQFSVERPDGSNFTLKIRSTKLEDSAMYFCASSEARGFQETQYFGPGTRLLVL.